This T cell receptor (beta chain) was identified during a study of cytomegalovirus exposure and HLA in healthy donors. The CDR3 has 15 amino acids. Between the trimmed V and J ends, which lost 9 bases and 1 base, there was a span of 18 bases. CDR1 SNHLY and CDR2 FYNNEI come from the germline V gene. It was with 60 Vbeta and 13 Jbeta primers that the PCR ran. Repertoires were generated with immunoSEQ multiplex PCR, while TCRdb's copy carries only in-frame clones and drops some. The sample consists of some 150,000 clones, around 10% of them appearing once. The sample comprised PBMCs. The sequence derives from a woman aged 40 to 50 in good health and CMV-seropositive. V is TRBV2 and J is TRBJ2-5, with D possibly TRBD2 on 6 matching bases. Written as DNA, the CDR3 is TGTGCCAGTAAAGAGCGGGTACTTACCCAAGAGACCCAGTACTTC. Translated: CASKERVLTQETQYF.